This T cell receptor beta chain was observed in a study of shared clonotypes between healthy human individuals (dated by TCRdb to 2018 to 2021). In terms of the full investigation: The cohort included a few men and two women between 18 and 49 years of age. For each donor, CD4 naive and CD4 memory were each run on three plates, CD8 naive on two plates, and CD8 memory on one plate. Blood TCR repertoires of roughly five healthy adults were deeply sequenced to estimate repertoire size and the extent of clonotype sharing between individuals. Libraries were prepared and TCR repertoires were sequenced by different laboratories using diverse techniques, in order to increase sequencing depth and limit assay-specific biases. Per donor, leukapheresis produced somewhere between about 0.85 and 9.5 billion PBMCs.

Healthy HIV-negative adults with no recently reported acute infections or vaccinations were included as donors. Every donor was a Caucasian adult living in Nashville, Tennessee, USA. CD4+ T cells were enriched through magnetic negative selection, after which naive cells were positively selected on CD45RA and the remaining negative fraction served as the memory subset. After blood collection by leukapheresis, PBMCs were isolated using Ficoll-Histopaque density gradient centrifugation and then cryopreserved in the vapor phase of liquid nitrogen. Analytical flow cytometry was used to check the purity and quantity of each magnetically sorted T cell population. Genomic DNA was isolated from each sorted fraction and quantified by UV absorbance on a Nanodrop 2000c. Paper-wide results and their limitations: Clonotypes shared by all four sorted-subset donors showed higher generation probabilities than non-shared clonotypes. Even with the large sequencing depth, rarefaction of the sorted-subset datasets indicated that sequencing was incomplete. Naive subsets generally had larger estimated clonotype richness than memory subsets did. Sampling was restricted to blood, and TCR repertoires in tissues likely differ from the TCR repertoires found in blood. Because the study included a small number of donors, the genetic and exposure-history diversity represented was limited. About 5% of naive CD4, more than 3% of naive CD8, roughly 2.4% of memory CD4, and about 0.4% of memory CD8 clonotypes were shared across several donors. Pairwise subsampling led to the expectation that sequencing depth would affect the degree of clonotype sharing among donors.

As regards this clone: No cognate antigen has been identified for it. Per-nucleotide qualities are absent, and no much larger clonotype sits a single base away.

Using the deep immunoSEQ assay, TCR CDR3 regions were amplified from genomic DNA by multiplex PCR. Extracted genomic DNA from each cell subset was spread evenly across all wells of several immunoSEQ 96-well plates, with each plate serving as a replicate. For sorted subsets, around 200 ng genomic DNA, equal to some 28,000 T cell genomes, was loaded into each replicate PCR. Purified libraries were measured with a Qubit 3.0 fluorometer, size-checked on a Bioanalyzer 2100, and measured again with the KAPA Library Quantification kit. A separate single-read 150-cycle Illumina NextSeq 550 flow cell was used to sequence each immunoSEQ 96-well plate. In the original analysis: The immunoSEQ output contained only junctional sequences without quality scores, so filtering could not match that applied to full-length reads. To assign V/J genes and CDR3, sequences were annotated against IMGT germline references using PyIR, a Python wrapper for IgBLAST v1.9. Reads were filtered out if the reads had weak V/J assignments (E-value above 1e-6), no CDR3, stop codons, out-of-frame junctions, or ambiguous translated residues. V3J clonotypes were defined by identical inferred V gene, J gene, and CDR3 amino acid sequence. Percentage overlap between repertoires was calculated by dividing the number of shared unique clonotypes by the size of the smaller repertoire. Repertoire richness was assessed with RTK rarefaction, the Chao1 estimator, and Recon v2.1 estimates of unobserved clonotypes. OLGA was used to compute generation probabilities for all TCRbeta clonotypes that the gDNA method yielded from a handful of donors. TCRdb obtained this table from immuneACCESS and retained in-frame rearrangements with V and J assigned. These tables miss some clones; where compared with another copy, unresolved V genes account for less than half of the shortfall, and the remainder is unexplained. V and J calls and clone size are given by that table; D and trimming were obtained from the DNA. This sample lists about 960,000 clones; around 80% were detected once. The biggest ten clones account for over 1.3% of the sample.

Compared with germline, V lacks 5 bases and J lacks 4 bases; bases without a gene match: 15. The germline V gene (reference sequence) sets CDR1 to GTSNPN and CDR2 to SVGIG. Inclusive of the bounding cysteine and phenylalanine, the CDR3 is 17 residues long. CDR3 DNA is the only sequence kept; it has 51 bases, read in frame from the first base. The clonotype was recovered from a young man in good health. The chain joins TRBV30 to TRBJ2-1; 9 bases in between match TRBD2. The material sequenced was memory CD4+ T cells sorted from blood. What this sample's cell subset or site label stands for: CD45RA-negative fraction. The DNA reads as follows: TGTGCCTGGGGTCGCCGGCTAGCGGGACCGAATTACAATGAGCAGTTCTTC. Translated, this is CAWGRRLAGPNYNEQFF.